One T cell receptor beta chain is described in this entry. Antigen specificity is unknown. Treatment: some 20 received Ad26.COV2.S at low or high dose, single or two shots; 5 received placebo; per-sample allocation not given. The investigators took samples on day 63 after the first vaccine or placebo injection. Built on an Ad26 vector, the vaccine expressed Wuhan-strain SARS-CoV-2 spike. Profiled with immunoSEQ multiplex PCR; TCRdb holds only in-frame clones, not every one. The sample records about 330,000 clones, 90% being singletons. This entry belongs to a study of Ad26.COV2.S vaccination and SARS-CoV-2 variants. Study summary: Doses of Ad26.COV2.S were injected into muscle once or twice, 56 days apart. Regarding the study as a whole: Among vaccine recipients, spike-specific TCR breadth exceeded that of placebo recipients. The authors reported substantial breadth in spike-specific CD8+ and CD4+ T cell responses after vaccination.

The sequence was obtained from a person aged 18-65 years who received the Ad26.COV2.S COVID-19 vaccine or a placebo. This material consisted of peripheral blood, taken in a trial of Ad26.COV2.S vaccine versus placebo.

The CDR3 loop reads CASSLGRAGTDTQYF. DNA for the CDR3: TGCGCCAGCAGCCTTGGTAGGGCTGGAACAGATACGCAGTATTTT. V and J are TRBV5-1 and TRBJ2-3; D call uncertain. Germline V gene sequence: CDR1 SGHRS, CDR2 YFSETQ. The V end lost 4 bases, the J end lost 3 bases, and 15 bases lay between the germline ends. The length of the CDR3 is 15 residues.